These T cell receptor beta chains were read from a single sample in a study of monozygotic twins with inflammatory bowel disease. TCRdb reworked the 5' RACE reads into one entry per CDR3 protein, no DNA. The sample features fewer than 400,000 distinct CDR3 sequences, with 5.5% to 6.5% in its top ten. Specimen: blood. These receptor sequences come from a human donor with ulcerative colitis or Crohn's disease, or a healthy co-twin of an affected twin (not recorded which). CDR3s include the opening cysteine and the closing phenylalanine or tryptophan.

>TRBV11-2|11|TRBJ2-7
CASTWGYEQYF
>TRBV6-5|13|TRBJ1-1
CASSPKAGRGAFF
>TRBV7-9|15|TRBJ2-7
CASSLNSGVSYEQYF
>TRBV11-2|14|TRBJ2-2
CASSLGRATGELFF
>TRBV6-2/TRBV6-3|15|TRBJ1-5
CASSWAGGTNQPQHF
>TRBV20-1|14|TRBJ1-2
CSARDAGVNYGYTF
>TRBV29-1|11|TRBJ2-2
CSALEAGELFF
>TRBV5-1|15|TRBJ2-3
CASCLGLAATDTQYF
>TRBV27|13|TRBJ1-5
CASSAIWEGPQHF
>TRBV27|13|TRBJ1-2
CASSLTETGGYTF
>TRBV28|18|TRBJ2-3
CASSFSVGGVTVADTQYF
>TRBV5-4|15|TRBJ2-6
CASRSRGTGANVLTF
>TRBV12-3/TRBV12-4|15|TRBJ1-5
CASRLGRSGQEPQHF
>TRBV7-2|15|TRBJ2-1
CASSNSGTSYNEQFF
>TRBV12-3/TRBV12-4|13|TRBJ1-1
CASWGPLGTQAFF
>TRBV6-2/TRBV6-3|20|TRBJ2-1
CASSYSPYLTKRGGYNEQFF
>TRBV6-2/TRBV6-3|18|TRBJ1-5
CASSDGQGRPNPIQPQHF
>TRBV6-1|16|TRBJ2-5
CASSLLSSGSKETQYF
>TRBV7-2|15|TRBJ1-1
CASSLVYRAGTEAFF
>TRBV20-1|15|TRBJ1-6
CSAREGGSYNSPLHF
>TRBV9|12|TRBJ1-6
CASSRENSPLHF
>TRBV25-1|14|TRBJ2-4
CASSAGQNKNIQYF
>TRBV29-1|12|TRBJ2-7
CSVLGSRYEQYF
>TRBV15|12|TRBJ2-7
CATSFRQGEQYF
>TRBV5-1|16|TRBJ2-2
CASSFSRTGETGELFF
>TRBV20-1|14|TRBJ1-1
CSASGGLMNTEAFF
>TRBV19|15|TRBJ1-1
CASKLAAWDYTEAFF
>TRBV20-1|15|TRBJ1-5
CSAETSRQSYQPQHF
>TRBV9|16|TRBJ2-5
CASSVVARSGQETQYF
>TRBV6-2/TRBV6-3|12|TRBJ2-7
CASSDRSYEQYF
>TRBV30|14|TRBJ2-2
CALWQEINTGELFF
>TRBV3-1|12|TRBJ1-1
CASSQVNTEAFF
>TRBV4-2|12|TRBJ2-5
CASSSSQATQYF
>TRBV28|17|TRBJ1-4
CASSAYPGGESNEKLFF
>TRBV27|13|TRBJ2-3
CASSLSLRGTQYF
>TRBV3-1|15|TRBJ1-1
CASSRYRGGYTEAFF
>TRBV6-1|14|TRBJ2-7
CASSLTGGRNEQYF
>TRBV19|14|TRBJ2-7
CASSAAGGGYEQYF
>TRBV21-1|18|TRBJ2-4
CASSKTPDGATAKNIQYF
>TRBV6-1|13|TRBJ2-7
CASSQTRDRPGDF
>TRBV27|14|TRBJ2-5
CASSLRLAKETQYF
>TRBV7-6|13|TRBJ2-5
CASSLFGTETQYF
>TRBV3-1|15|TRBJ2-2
CASSQGGQGRGELFF
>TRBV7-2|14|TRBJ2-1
CASSFPGIYNEQFF
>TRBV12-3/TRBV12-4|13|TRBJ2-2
CASRIHNTGELFF
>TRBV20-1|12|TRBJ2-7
CSAPLASYEQYF
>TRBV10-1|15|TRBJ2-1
CASSRDYPTYNEQFF
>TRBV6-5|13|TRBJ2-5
CASRLDRGETQYF
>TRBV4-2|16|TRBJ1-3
CASSRGTANSGNTIYF